This T cell receptor (beta chain) was sequenced in a study of cytomegalovirus exposure and HLA in healthy donors. PCR primers comprised 60 Vbeta and 13 Jbeta primers. Assay used: immunoSEQ multiplex PCR; TCRdb lists only in-frame clones, some missing. The sample shows 150,000 to 200,000 clones, 79% of them seen only once. A remark on this clone: Its antigen remains unknown.

Study observations and caveats: Reports indicated that the classifier achieved high specificity and sensitivity in diagnosing cytomegalovirus status.

CDR3 length equals 17 residues. The V and J genes are TRBV21-1 and TRBJ2-1; TRBD1, the D gene given by the table, was not confirmed from the DNA. TRBV21-1 is a pseudogene segment. Sample: PBMCs. This receptor was identified in a woman aged 50 to 65 in good health and CMV-seronegative. CDR3 amino acids: CASSTPGVSVVYNEQFF. The DNA for the CDR3 is TGTGCCAGCAGCACCCCAGGGGTATCGGTTGTCTACAATGAGCAGTTCTTC.